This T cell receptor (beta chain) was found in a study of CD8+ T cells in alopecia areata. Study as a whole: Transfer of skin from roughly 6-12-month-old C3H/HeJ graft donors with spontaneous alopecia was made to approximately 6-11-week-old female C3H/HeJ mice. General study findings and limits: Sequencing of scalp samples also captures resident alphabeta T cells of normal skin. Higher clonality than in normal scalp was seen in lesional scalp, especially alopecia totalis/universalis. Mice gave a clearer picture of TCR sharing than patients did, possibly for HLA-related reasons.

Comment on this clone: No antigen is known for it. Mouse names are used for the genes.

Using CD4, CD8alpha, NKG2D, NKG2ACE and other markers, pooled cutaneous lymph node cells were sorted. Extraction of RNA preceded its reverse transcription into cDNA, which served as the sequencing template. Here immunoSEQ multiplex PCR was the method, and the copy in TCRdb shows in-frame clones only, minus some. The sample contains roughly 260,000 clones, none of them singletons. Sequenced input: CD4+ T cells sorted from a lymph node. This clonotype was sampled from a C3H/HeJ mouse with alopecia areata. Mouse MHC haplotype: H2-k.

CDR3 DNA (partial): TGTGCCAGCAGTGATGCCCGGACAGGGGAC. It codes for CASSDARTGD. The complete CDR3 protein is CASSDARTGDTQYF. This chain links TRBV13-1 with TRBJ2-5; 8 bases are a match to TRBD1. The sequenced fragment ends 4 residues before the CDR3 boundary, so the rest is inferred from the germline J gene. Germline-derived CDR1 and CDR2 are NSHNY and SYGAGN. This CDR3 contains 14 residues.